This TCR beta chain originates from a study of blood T cell repertoires in COVID-19. Study information: Spain, Italy and the United States supplied samples that represented acute and convalescent COVID-19.

Clones were sequenced by immunoSEQ multiplex PCR, and TCRdb holds only the in-frame ones, with some missing. The table includes about 400,000 clones, around nine tenths detected once. This TCR came from a human donor in a cohort sampled during active COVID-19. The sequenced sample consisted of peripheral blood.

The CDR3 region has the DNA TGCAGCGTTGCGGGGGATGGATACGAGCAGTACTTC. Its protein is CSVAGDGYEQYF. The chain employs TRBV29-1 and TRBJ2-7; TRBD2 is a possible D gene (6 bases). This CDR3 spans 12 amino acids. The V gene lost 4 bases and the J gene lost 4 bases, with 11 bases spanning the gap. The germline V gene encodes CDR1 SQVTM and CDR2 ANQGSEA.